This TCR beta chain was obtained from a study of T cell responses to AZD1222 COVID-19 vaccine. Study-level points and caveats: Across the whole spike, CD4 TCRs peaked at regions 160-218 and 743-854.

Generated by immunoSEQ multiplex PCR, the TCRdb table keeps only in-frame clones and is missing some. This sample has about 93,000 clones, with 89% found just once. In regard to this clone: Antigen: not known.

Trimming pared 2 bases from V and 9 bases from J, leaving 11 bases between. The CDR3 totals 14 residues. CDR1 and CDR2 (germline): LNHDA, SQIVND (reference sequence). This specimen consisted of peripheral blood, obtained on day 0 of MenACWY control vaccination. This sequence originates from an adult in good health. The rearrangement joins TRBV19 to TRBJ1-6; D remains ambiguous. Written as DNA, the CDR3 is TGTGCCAGTAGTATACGTATCATCGGTTCACCCCTCCACTTT. This encodes CASSIRIIGSPLHF.